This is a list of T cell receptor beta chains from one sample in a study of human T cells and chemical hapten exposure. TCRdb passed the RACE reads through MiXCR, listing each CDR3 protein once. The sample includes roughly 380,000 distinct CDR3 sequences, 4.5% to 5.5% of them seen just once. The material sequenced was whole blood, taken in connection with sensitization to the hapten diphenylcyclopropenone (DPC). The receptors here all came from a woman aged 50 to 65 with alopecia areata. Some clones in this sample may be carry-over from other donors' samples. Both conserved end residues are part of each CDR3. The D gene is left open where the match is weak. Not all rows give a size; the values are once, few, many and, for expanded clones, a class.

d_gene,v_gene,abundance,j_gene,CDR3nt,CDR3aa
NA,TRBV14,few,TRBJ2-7,TGTGCCAGCAGCCCCCTAGGTGCCTCCTACGAGCAGTACTTC,CASSPLGASYEQYF
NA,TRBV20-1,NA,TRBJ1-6,TGCAGTGTTAACAGAGATAATTCACCCCTCCACTTT,CSVNRDNSPLHF
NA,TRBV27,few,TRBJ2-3,TGTGCCAGCAGTTCGATTATGTCGTGGAATACGCAGTATTTT,CASSSIMSWNTQYF
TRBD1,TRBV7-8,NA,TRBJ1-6,TGTGCCAGCTTACCCGACAGGGGGGTTTATAATTCACCCCTCCACTTT,CASLPDRGVYNSPLHF
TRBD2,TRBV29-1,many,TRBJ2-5,TGCAGCGTTACCACTAGCGGGGGGGCCGGAGAGACCCAGTACTTC,CSVTTSGGAGETQYF
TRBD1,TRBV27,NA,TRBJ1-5,TGTGCCAGCAGAAACACAGGGGGCTATCAGCCCCAGCATTTT,CASRNTGGYQPQHF
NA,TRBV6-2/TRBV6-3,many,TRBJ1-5,TGTGCCAGCAGTGTTCCGGGACACGGGAATCAGCCCCAGCATTTT,CASSVPGHGNQPQHF
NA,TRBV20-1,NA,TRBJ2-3,TGCAGTGCCGCTCAGGGGCAGACAGATACGCAGTATTTT,CSAAQGQTDTQYF
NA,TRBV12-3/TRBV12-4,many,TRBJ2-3,TGTGCCAGCAGTCCCAGGGGGGCAGATACGCAGTATTTT,CASSPRGADTQYF
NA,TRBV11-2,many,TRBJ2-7,TGTGCCAGCAGCTCAGGACTAAATTCCTACGAGCAGTACTTC,CASSSGLNSYEQYF
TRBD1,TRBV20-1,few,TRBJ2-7,TGCAGTGCGGCTAAATCGACAGGGGGCCAGTACGAGCAGTACTTC,CSAAKSTGGQYEQYF
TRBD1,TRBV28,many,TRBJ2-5,TGTGCCAGCAGTTTATCCCAAGCAGGGGGCTTAGAGACCCAGTACTTC,CASSLSQAGGLETQYF
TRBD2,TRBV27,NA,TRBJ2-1,TGTGCCAGCAGTTTCGGGGGGGCCAGGAGCTCCTACAATGAGCAGTTCTTC,CASSFGGARSSYNEQFF
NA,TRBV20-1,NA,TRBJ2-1,TGCAGTGCTCCACCTCCCGGGACTTCCTCCTACAATGAGCAGTTCTTC,CSAPPPGTSSYNEQFF
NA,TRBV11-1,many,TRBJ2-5,TGTGCCAGCAGCTTGGGGGAGTCAGAGACCCAGTACTTC,CASSLGESETQYF
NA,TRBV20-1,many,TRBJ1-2,TGCAGTGCTAGGGGCCCCACAGGGAACACCTTC,CSARGPTGNTF
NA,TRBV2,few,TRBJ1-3,TGTGCCAGCAGTGCAGAATTTGGAAACACCATATATTTT,CASSAEFGNTIYF
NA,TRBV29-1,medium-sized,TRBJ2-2,TGCAGCGCGGGACGGACGAACACCGGGGAGCTGTTTTTT,CSAGRTNTGELFF
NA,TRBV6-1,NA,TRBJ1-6,TGTGCCAGCAGTACCGCGTTAAATTCACCCCTCCACTTT,CASSTALNSPLHF
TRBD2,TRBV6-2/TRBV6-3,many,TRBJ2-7,TGTGCCAGCAGTTCCACTAGCGGAAGCTCCTACGAGCAGTACTTC,CASSSTSGSSYEQYF
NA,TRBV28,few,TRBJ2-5,TGTGCCAGCAGTCCCGCCAGGGCGGAAGAGACCCAGTACTTC,CASSPARAEETQYF
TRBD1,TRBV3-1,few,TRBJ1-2,TGTGCCAGCAGCCAAGATGACAGGGGCTATGGCTACACCTTC,CASSQDDRGYGYTF
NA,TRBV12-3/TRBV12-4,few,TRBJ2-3,TGTGCCAGCAGCCCGATACCGACGCTCACAGATACGCAGTATTTT,CASSPIPTLTDTQYF
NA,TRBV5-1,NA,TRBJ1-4,TGCGCCAGCAGCTCGGGGGAGGGCACGGCTGAAAAACTGTTTTTT,CASSSGEGTAEKLFF
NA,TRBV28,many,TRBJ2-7,TGTGCCAGCAGTTTGCTAAACAGGGGAGGTTACGAGCAGTACTTC,CASSLLNRGGYEQYF
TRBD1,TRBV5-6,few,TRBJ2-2,TGTGCCAGCAGCTTGGCTCGGGACAGAGCGACCGGGGAGCTGTTTTTT,CASSLARDRATGELFF
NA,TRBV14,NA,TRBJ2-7,TGTGCCAGCAGCCGGGAACGGGGGACCTCTTGGGAGCAGTACTTC,CASSRERGTSWEQYF
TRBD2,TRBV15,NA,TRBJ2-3,TGTGCCACCAGCCGAGCGGGGGCCGGCACAGATACGCAGTATTTT,CATSRAGAGTDTQYF
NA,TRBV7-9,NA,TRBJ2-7,TGTGCCAGCAGCCCCAGGGACGTTCGATCCTACGAGCAGTACTTC,CASSPRDVRSYEQYF
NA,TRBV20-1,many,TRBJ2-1,TGCAGTGCTAGATCCACCCAACGGGAAAGCTCCTACAATGAGCAGTTCTTC,CSARSTQRESSYNEQFF
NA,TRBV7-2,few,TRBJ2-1,TGTGCCAGCAGCGCGTACGATGAGCAGTTCTTC,CASSAYDEQFF
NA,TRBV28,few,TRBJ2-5,TGTGCCAGCAGATCGAGGTTATTCCTAGAGACCCAGTACTTC,CASRSRLFLETQYF
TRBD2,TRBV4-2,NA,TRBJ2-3,TGTGCCAGCAGCCAAGCTCCAGCGGGAGTGCCAGATACGCAGTATTTT,CASSQAPAGVPDTQYF
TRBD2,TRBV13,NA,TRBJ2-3,TGTGCCAGCAGCCCGAGGGTAGCGGGGGAAGATACGCAGTATTTT,CASSPRVAGEDTQYF
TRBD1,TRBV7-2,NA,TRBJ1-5,TGTGCCAGCAGCCGAGGCCCAAGGGGGCAGACGCAGCCCCAGCATTTT,CASSRGPRGQTQPQHF
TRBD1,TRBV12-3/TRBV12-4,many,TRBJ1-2,TGTGCCAGCAGTTTAGGGGGACAGGACTATGGCTACACCTTC,CASSLGGQDYGYTF
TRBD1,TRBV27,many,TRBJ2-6,TGTGCCAGCAGTTTATCGTCGGGACAGGGGGCGCCTGGGGCCAACGTCCTGACTTTC,CASSLSSGQGAPGANVLTF
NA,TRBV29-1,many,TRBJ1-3,TGCAGCGTTGTAGGTAGCTCTGGAAACACCATATATTTT,CSVVGSSGNTIYF
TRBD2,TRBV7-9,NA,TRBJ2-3,TGTGCCAGCAGCCTTAGCGGGAGTAGGGATACGCAGTATTTT,CASSLSGSRDTQYF
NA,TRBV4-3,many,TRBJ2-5,TGCGCCAGCAGCCAGGGGGCGGTACGAGAGACCCAGTACTTC,CASSQGAVRETQYF
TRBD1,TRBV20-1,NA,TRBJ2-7,TGCAGTGCTAGATCACGGGACAGGGGGTTGTACGAGCAGTACTTC,CSARSRDRGLYEQYF
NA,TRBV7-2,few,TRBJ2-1,TGTGCCAGCAGCTTATATGAACCCAATGAGCAGTTCTTC,CASSLYEPNEQFF
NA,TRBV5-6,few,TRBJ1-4,TGTGCCAGCAGCTCAAGGGGGATTAATGAAAAACTGTTTTTT,CASSSRGINEKLFF
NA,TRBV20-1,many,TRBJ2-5,TGCAGTGCCAAACTCGGGAGAGGAGAGACCCAGTACTTC,CSAKLGRGETQYF
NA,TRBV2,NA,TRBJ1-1,TGTGCCAGCAGTGCACGCCCCACTGAAGCTTTCTTT,CASSARPTEAFF
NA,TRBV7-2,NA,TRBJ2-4,TGTGCCAGCAGCCCCGGACTGGCCATTCAGTACTTC,CASSPGLAIQYF
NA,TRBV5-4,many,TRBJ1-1,TGTGCCAGCAGCTTGGCCATATTTCCAGCCGGCACTGAAGCTTTCTTT,CASSLAIFPAGTEAFF
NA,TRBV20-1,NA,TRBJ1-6,TGCAGTGCTAGGGGGGTGGGTCTCTATAATTCACCCCTCCACTTT,CSARGVGLYNSPLHF
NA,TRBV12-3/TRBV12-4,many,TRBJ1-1,TGTGCCAGCAGGCCTGATTCTAGTAAAGCTTTCTTT,CASRPDSSKAFF
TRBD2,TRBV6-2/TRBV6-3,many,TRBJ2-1,TGTGCCAGCAGTCCTGAGACTAGCGGGGGGCTAAGGAGTGAGCAGTTCTTC,CASSPETSGGLRSEQFF
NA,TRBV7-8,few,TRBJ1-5,TGTGCCAGCAGCTTAGAGCAGGGGCTCGGGCAGCCCCAGCATTTT,CASSLEQGLGQPQHF
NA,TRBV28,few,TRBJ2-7,TGTGCCAGCATCCCGACCCCTTCCTACGAGCAGTACTTC,CASIPTPSYEQYF
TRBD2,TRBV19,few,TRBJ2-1,TGTGCCAGTAGTATAGATCGACTAGCGGGATGGAATGAGCAGTTCTTC,CASSIDRLAGWNEQFF
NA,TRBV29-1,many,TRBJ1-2,TGCAGCGTTGAAGATTTTGGGCAGGGCCAATATGGCTACACCTTC,CSVEDFGQGQYGYTF